These 19 T cell receptor beta chains share one sample of origin, sequenced in a study of T cell responses to AZD1222 COVID-19 vaccine. Measured with immunoSEQ multiplex PCR; TCRdb has only the in-frame clones, and not every one. The profile covers 100,000 or so clones, with 89% appearing a single time and 44% taken by the ten largest. The input for sequencing was peripheral blood, taken 28 days after the second AZD1222 dose. These receptors originate from an adult who received the AZD1222 COVID-19 vaccine.

DNA of the CDR3: TGTGCCAGTAGTACCACTAGCGGGGGCGACACCGGGGAGCTGTTTTTT. Residues: CASSTTSGGDTGELFF. V usage is TRBV19 and J usage is TRBJ2-2; TRBD2 matches 11 bases. V dropped 4 bases and J dropped 3; count of bases not matched to a gene: 4. Germline V gene sequence: CDR1 LNHDA, CDR2 SQIVND (reference sequence). CDR3 length equals 16 residues.

This chain connects TRBV5-1 to TRBJ2-7, with D unclear. Germline loops: CDR1 SGHRS, CDR2 YFSETQ. The CDR3 length is 15 residues. V was shortened by 2 bases and J by 2 bases, with 14 bases between the two germline ends. This CDR3 reads CASSFLRTNAYEQYF. Here the CDR3 DNA reads TGCGCCAGCAGCTTTTTACGGACCAACGCCTACGAGCAGTACTTC.

In its sample, this clone was seen once. The chain carries TRBV25-1 and TRBJ2-7; D perhaps matches TRBD1 (6 bases). Looked up from germline, CDR1 is MGHDK and CDR2 is SYGVNS. V was clipped by 7 bases and J by 2 bases, with 12 bases between them. This CDR3 has 13 residues. The CDR3 DNA is TGTGCCAGCAATGACAGGCTCACCTACGAGCAGTACTTC. This translates into CASNDRLTYEQYF.

This chain joins TRBV19 and TRBJ1-2, with a tentative D call TRBD1 (5 bases). V was cut by 5 bases and J by 4 bases, with 11 bases left in between. Germline CDR1 reads LNHDA; CDR2 reads SQIVND (reference sequence). The CDR3 is 13 residues long. The CDR3: CASSAGGGYGYTF. DNA of the CDR3: TGTGCCAGTAGTGCCGGCGGGGGCTATGGCTACACCTTC.

The V call is TRBV6-2 or TRBV6-3, the J call TRBJ2-7; 9 bases match TRBD2. Germline V gene lookup returns CDR1 MNHEY and CDR2 SVGEGT. With V trimmed by 4 bases and J by 2 bases, 3 bases remained unmatched. CDR3 size: 14 residues. CDR3 in amino acids: CASSSTSGAYEQYF. Written as DNA, the CDR3 is TGTGCCAGCAGTTCGACTAGCGGAGCCTACGAGCAGTACTTC.

The gene calls are TRBV28 and TRBJ1-4; D is ambiguous. Trimming removed 2 bases at V and 0 bases at J, with 7 bases between. The CDR3 spans 15 residues. The V gene's germline CDR1 is MDHEN and CDR2 SYDVKM. The CDR3 nucleotides are TGTGCCAGCAGTTTAGGCGGCACAACTAATGAAAAACTGTTTTTT. Protein: CASSLGGTTNEKLFF.

The chain links TRBV30 to TRBJ1-6, with TRBD1 matching 9 bases. The length of the CDR3 is 13 residues. V gave up 5 bases and J gave up 7 bases; unmatched junction bases: 3. Germline CDR1 reads GTSNPN; CDR2 reads SVGIG (reference sequence). The CDR3, as DNA: TGTGCCTGGTCGACAGGGGGAAATTCACCCCTCCACTTT. Translation: CAWSTGGNSPLHF.

This sequence joins TRBV11-2 and TRBJ2-2; TRBD1 is a possible D gene (6 bases). Deletions cut 0 bases from V and 4 bases from J, with 15 bases between. The CDR3 is 17 residues long. CDR1 and CDR2 from the germline V gene are SGHAT and FQNNGV. CDR3 coding DNA: TGTGCCAGCAGCTTAGAGGGCCAGGGGTTAGGCACCGGGGAGCTGTTTTTT. Its translation is CASSLEGQGLGTGELFF.

The chain links TRBV13 to TRBJ2-7; 7 bases match TRBD1. The CDR3 contains 16 residues. Germline CDR1 PRHDT, CDR2 FYEKMQ (reference sequence). V was pared by 0 bases and J by 3 bases, with 8 bases of the junction left unmatched. The CDR3 loop is CASSLGGVAGGYEQYF. As DNA, the CDR3 is TGTGCCAGCAGCTTAGGCGGGGTCGCAGGGGGCTACGAGCAGTACTTC.

The chain has TRBV19 and TRBJ2-3; 12 nucleotides agree with TRBD2. Germline V gene lookup returns CDR1 LNHDA and CDR2 SQIVND (reference sequence). CDR3 length equals 17 residues. The V segment lost 8 bases and the J segment 3 bases; nucleotides outside the gene matches: 12. CDR3 coding DNA: TGTGCCAGTTTTTCCCCCGGACTAGCGGGAAGTACAGATACGCAGTATTTT. Protein sequence: CASFSPGLAGSTDTQYF.

This chain joins TRBV18 and TRBJ2-7, with unresolved D. The CDR3 length is 12 residues. CDR1 and CDR2 from the germline V gene are KGHSH and LQKENI. Trimming stripped 3 bases from V and 4 bases from J, with 7 bases between. CDR3 amino acids: CASSPDRYEQYF. As DNA, the CDR3 is TGTGCCAGCTCACCCGATAGGTACGAGCAGTACTTC.

V and J are TRBV7-6 and TRBJ2-2, with 8 nucleotides matching TRBD2. J lost 7 bases, V lost 0 bases, and 10 bases had no gene match. The CDR3 has 17 residues. CDR1 is SGHVS, CDR2 FNYEAQ, per germline. The CDR3 nucleotides read TGTGCCAGCAGCTTAGCGTCGGGGGGGCCAAGTAGCGGGGAGCTGTTTTTT. Residues: CASSLASGGPSSGELFF.

This clone came up once. The chain links TRBV19 to TRBJ2-5; D possibly corresponds to TRBD2 (5 bases). Trimming took 3 bases from V and 5 from J, leaving 13 bases between them. The CDR3 consists of 14 residues. The germline V gene has CDR1 LNHDA and CDR2 SQIVND (reference sequence). The DNA of the CDR3 is TGTGCCAGTAGTATTGCGGGTGTAGGGGAGACCCAGTACTTC. It is translated as CASSIAGVGETQYF.

The chain joins TRBV6-5 to TRBJ2-5, with D tentatively TRBD1 (5 bases). Germline CDR1 is MNHEY and CDR2 is SVGAGI. This CDR3 spans 15 amino acids. V lost 5 bases, J lost 4 bases, and 17 bases lay in between. The CDR3: CASSRAGFSGETQYF. The CDR3 DNA is TGTGCCAGCAGTCGGGCAGGGTTTTCAGGAGAGACCCAGTACTTC.

The chain is built from TRBV11-2 and TRBJ2-7, with D maybe TRBD2 (6 bases). V gave up 4 bases and J gave up 0 bases, with 10 bases separating them. Per germline, CDR1 SGHAT and CDR2 FQNNGV. The CDR3 runs to 14 residues. The CDR3 loop is CASSSRTNSYEQYF. As DNA, the CDR3 is TGTGCCAGCAGCTCCCGGACTAACTCCTACGAGCAGTACTTC.

The chain joins TRBV5-1 to TRBJ1-1; perhaps TRBD1 as D (5 bases). CDR3 length: 14 residues. V lost 1 base and J lost 4, with 11 bases in between. Germline CDR1 and CDR2: SGHRS and YFSETQ. CDR3 in amino acids: CASSLIGDGTEAFF. CDR3 nucleotide sequence: TGCGCCAGCAGCTTGATAGGGGATGGCACTGAAGCTTTCTTT. Together with reference TRBV5-1 and TRBJ1-1, the CDR3 gives the full variable domain: KAGVTQTPRYLIKTRGQQVTLSCSPISGHRSVSWYQQTPGQGLQFLFEYFSETQRNKGNFPGRFSGRQFSNSRSEMNVSTLELGDSALYLCASSLIGDGTEAFFGQGTRLTVV.

This chain uses TRBV5-1 with TRBJ1-3; 10 bases match TRBD1. The CDR3 contains 15 residues. The germline CDR1 and CDR2 sequences are SGHRS and YFSETQ. After removal of 3 bases from V and 4 bases from J, the junction contained 4 bases not matched to a gene. The CDR3 here is CASSWGQGKGNTIYF. The CDR3 DNA sequence: TGCGCCAGCAGCTGGGGACAGGGGAAAGGAAACACCATATATTTT.

The chain combines TRBV9 with TRBJ2-7; maybe TRBD1 (5 bases). The CDR3 is 14 amino acids. Trimming shortened V by 0 bases and J by 2 bases, and 9 bases separated the two germline ends. Germline lookup yields CDR1 SGDLS and CDR2 YYNGEE. The CDR3, as DNA: TGTGCCAGCAGCGTAGACCTGGGGCCCTACGAGCAGTACTTC. Protein product: CASSVDLGPYEQYF.

The rearrangement links TRBV7-9 to TRBJ2-1, with D perhaps matching TRBD1 or TRBD2 (5 bases each). Germline CDR1 SEHNR, CDR2 FQNEAQ (reference sequence). V lost 5 bases and J lost 0, with 23 bases in between. The CDR3 has 19 residues. CDR3 sequence reads: CASSGPGRKVPSSYNEQFF. Here the CDR3 DNA reads TGTGCCAGCAGCGGACCGGGACGAAAAGTACCGAGCTCCTACAATGAGCAGTTCTTC.